A single sample is the source of the 12 T cell receptor beta chains below, sequenced in a study of T cell responses to AZD1222 COVID-19 vaccine. Sequencing was performed with immunoSEQ multiplex PCR; in TCRdb, only in-frame clones are kept and a portion is missing. The sample records some 180,000 clones, around 90% being singletons. Material: peripheral blood, obtained on day 0 of AZD1222 vaccination. All receptors derive from an adult in good health.

The gene calls are TRBV6-2 or TRBV6-3 and TRBJ2-7; a weak D match, TRBD1 (6 bases). Germline CDR1 MNHEY, CDR2 SVGEGT. V was trimmed by 5 bases and J by 4 bases, leaving 12 bases between them. This CDR3 has 13 amino acids. The CDR3 loop is CASSTGTRYEQYF. The CDR3 DNA follows: TGTGCCAGCAGTACTGGGACAAGATACGAGCAGTACTTC.

The chain couples TRBV7-2 to TRBJ2-2; 7 nucleotides align to TRBD1. Germline V gene sequence: CDR1 SGHTA, CDR2 FQGNSA. Losses at the gene ends were 5 bases for V and 1 base for J; bases not matched to a gene: 4. CDR3 size: 15 residues. CDR3 region: CASSLRQGNTGELFF. The CDR3 DNA follows: TGTGCCAGCAGCCTCAGACAGGGGAACACCGGGGAGCTGTTTTTT.

V usage is TRBV3-1 (or the pseudogene TRBV3-2) and J usage is TRBJ2-5, with 7 bases fitting TRBD1. The V gene's germline CDR1 is LGHDT and CDR2 YNNKEL (reference sequence). The CDR3 covers 13 residues. The V and J ends lost 4 bases and 7 bases, in that order; junction bases with no gene match: 6. This CDR3 is CASSLGGSGTQYF. The DNA of the CDR3 is TGTGCCAGCAGCCTAGGGGGCTCAGGGACCCAGTACTTC.

The CDR3 is CASSLATGVGEKLFF. In DNA, the CDR3 is TGTGCCAGCAGCTTAGCGACAGGGGTGGGTGAAAAACTGTTTTTT. The J gene is TRBJ1-4, the V gene TRBV7-9, with 8 bases that match TRBD1. This CDR3 has 15 residues. In germline, CDR1 is SEHNR, CDR2 FQNEAQ (reference sequence). The ends lost 0 bases at V and 7 bases at J; junction bases unmatched: 4.

This rearrangement joins TRBV10-3 to TRBJ1-1; D is possibly TRBD1 (6 bases). CDR1 is ENHRY, CDR2 SYGVKD, per germline. Trimming pared 10 bases from V and 1 base from J, leaving 22 bases between. The CDR3 runs to 16 residues. The CDR3 bases are TGTGCCACACTCTACGGTTTAGGGGGGACGAACACTGAAGCTTTCTTT. Translated, it gives CATLYGLGGTNTEAFF.

This chain uses TRBV28 with TRBJ2-7; possibly TRBD2 for D (6 bases). The CDR3 runs to 15 residues. Germline V gives CDR1 MDHEN, CDR2 SYDVKM. The germline V and J ends were trimmed by 3 bases and 2 bases, with 14 bases remaining between them. CDR3 nucleotides: TGTGCCAGCAGTTTCCCCGGCGGGGCTACCTACGAGCAGTACTTC. Protein sequence: CASSFPGGATYEQYF. Filled out from reference TRBV28 and TRBJ2-7, the complete variable domain reads DVKVTQSSRYLVKRTGEKVFLECVQDMDHENMFWYRQDPGLGLRLIYFSYDVKMKEKGDIPEGYSVSREKKERFSLILESASTNQTSMYLCASSFPGGATYEQYFGPGTRLTVT.

This clone was found once. V gene TRBV7-2 combines with J gene TRBJ2-1; 11 bases align to TRBD2. Germline loops: CDR1 SGHTA, CDR2 FQGNSA. This CDR3 is 16 amino acids long. The trim removed 2 bases at V and 3 bases at J, leaving 3 bases unmatched. CDR3 DNA: TGTGCCAGCAGCTTACTTGGGACTAGCGGCTACAATGAGCAGTTCTTC. Protein product: CASSLLGTSGYNEQFF. Full variable domain (outside the CDR3, taken from reference TRBV7-2 and TRBJ2-1): GAGVSQSPSNKVTEKGKDVELRCDPISGHTALYWYRQSLGQGLEFLIYFQGNSAPDKSGLPSDRFSAERTGGSVSTLTIQRTQQEDSAVYLCASSLLGTSGYNEQFFGPGTRLTVL.

Only one count was recorded for this clone. The V call is TRBV5-1, the J call TRBJ2-3; a possible D gene is TRBD1 (5 bases). CDR1 is SGHRS, CDR2 YFSETQ, per germline. The V end was cut by 0 bases, the J end by 4 bases, with 12 bases between. The CDR3 totals 15 residues. Here the CDR3 reads CASSLDSGWADTQYF. The CDR3 coding sequence is TGCGCCAGCAGCTTGGATTCAGGGTGGGCAGATACGCAGTATTTT.

The chain has TRBV7-2 and TRBJ2-7; possible D gene TRBD1, 5 bases. The CDR3 covers 14 residues. Germline CDR1 is SGHTA and CDR2 is FQGNSA. V lost 5 bases, J lost 10 bases, and 21 bases lay in between. CDR3 nucleotides: TGTGCCAGCAGCCCAGTGGGGCCTCCTACCCCCCAGTACTTC. Translated, it gives CASSPVGPPTPQYF.

This chain joins TRBV5-6 and TRBJ1-3; D ambiguous. Per the germline V gene, CDR1 is SGHDT and CDR2 is YYEEEE. Trimming took 0 bases from V and 3 from J, leaving 10 bases between them. The CDR3 sequence is 15 residues long. CDR3 in amino acids: CASSLEAGFGNTIYF. In DNA, the CDR3 is TGTGCCAGCAGCTTGGAAGCAGGATTTGGAAACACCATATATTTT.

The rearrangement uses TRBV2 and TRBJ1-4; 9 bases align to TRBD1. This CDR3 is built from 14 residues. Germline values: CDR1 SNHLY, CDR2 FYNNEI. After removal of 6 bases from V and 8 bases from J, the junction contained 7 bases not matched to a gene. The CDR3 region is CASRQGALNEKLFF. CDR3 DNA: TGTGCCAGCAGACAGGGGGCATTGAACGAAAAACTGTTTTTT. The whole variable domain, filled in from reference TRBV2 and TRBJ1-4, reads EPEVTQTPSHQVTQMGQEVILRCVPISNHLYFYWYRQILGQKVEFLVSFYNNEISEKSEIFDDQFSVERPDGSNFTLKIRSTKLEDSAMYFCASRQGALNEKLFFGSGTQLSVL.

In this sample, this clone turned up a few times. The chain has TRBV6-6 and TRBJ2-1, with 11 bases aligning to TRBD2. With 6 bases clipped from V and 5 bases from J, the junction kept 6 bases outside the gene matches. The CDR3 is 15 amino acids. Germline V lookup: CDR1 MNHNY, CDR2 SVGAGI (reference sequence). The CDR3 DNA sequence: TGTGCCAGCAGCCCTAGCGGGAGGCTTCACAATGAGCAGTTCTTC. It translates to CASSPSGRLHNEQFF.